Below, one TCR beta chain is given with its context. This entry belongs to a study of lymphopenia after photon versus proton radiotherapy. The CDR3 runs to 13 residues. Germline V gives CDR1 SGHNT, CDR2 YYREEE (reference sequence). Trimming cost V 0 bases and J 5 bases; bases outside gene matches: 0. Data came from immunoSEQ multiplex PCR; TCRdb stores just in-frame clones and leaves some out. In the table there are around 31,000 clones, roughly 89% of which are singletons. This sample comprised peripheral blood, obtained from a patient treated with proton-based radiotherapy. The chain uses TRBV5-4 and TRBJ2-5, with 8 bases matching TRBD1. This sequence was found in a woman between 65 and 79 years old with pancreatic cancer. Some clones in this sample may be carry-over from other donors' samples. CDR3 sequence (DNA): TGTGCCAGCAGCTTGGACAGGGGGGAGACCCAGTACTTC. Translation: CASSLDRGETQYF.